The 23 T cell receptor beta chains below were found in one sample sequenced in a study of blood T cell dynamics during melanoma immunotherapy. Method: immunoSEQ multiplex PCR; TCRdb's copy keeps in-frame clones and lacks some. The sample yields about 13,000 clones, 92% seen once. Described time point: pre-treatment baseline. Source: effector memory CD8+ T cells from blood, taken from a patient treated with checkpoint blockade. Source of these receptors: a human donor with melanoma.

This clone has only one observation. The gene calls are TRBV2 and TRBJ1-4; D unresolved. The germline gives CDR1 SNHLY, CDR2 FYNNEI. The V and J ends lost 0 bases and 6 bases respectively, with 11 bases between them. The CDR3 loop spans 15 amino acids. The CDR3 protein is CASSEAHRFDEKLFF. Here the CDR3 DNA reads TGTGCCAGCAGTGAAGCGCACAGATTTGATGAAAAACTGTTTTTT.

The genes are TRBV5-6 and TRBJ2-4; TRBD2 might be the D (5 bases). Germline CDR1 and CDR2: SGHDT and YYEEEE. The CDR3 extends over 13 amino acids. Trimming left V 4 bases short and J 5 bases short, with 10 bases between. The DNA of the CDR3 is TGTGCCAGCAGCCTAGACGGGGAAAACATTCAGTACTTC. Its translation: CASSLDGENIQYF.

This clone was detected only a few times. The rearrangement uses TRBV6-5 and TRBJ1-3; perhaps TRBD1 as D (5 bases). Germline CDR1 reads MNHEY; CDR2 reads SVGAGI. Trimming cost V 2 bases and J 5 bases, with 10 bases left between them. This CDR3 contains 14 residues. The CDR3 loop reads CASSYGGGRNTIYF. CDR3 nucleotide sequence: TGTGCCAGCAGTTACGGGGGGGGGAGAAACACCATATATTTT.

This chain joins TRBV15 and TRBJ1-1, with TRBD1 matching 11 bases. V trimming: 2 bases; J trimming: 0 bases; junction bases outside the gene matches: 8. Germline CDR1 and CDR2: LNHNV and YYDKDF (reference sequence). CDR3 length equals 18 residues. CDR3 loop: CATSRFGGTGGMNTEAFF. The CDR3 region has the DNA TGTGCCACCAGCAGATTTGGGGGGACAGGGGGAATGAACACTGAAGCTTTCTTT. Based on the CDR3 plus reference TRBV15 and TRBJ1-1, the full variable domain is DAMVIQNPRYQVTQFGKPVTLSCSQTLNHNVMYWYQQKSSQAPKLLFHYYDKDFNNEADTPDNFQSRRPNTSFCFLDIRSPGLGDTAMYLCATSRFGGTGGMNTEAFFGQGTRLTVV.

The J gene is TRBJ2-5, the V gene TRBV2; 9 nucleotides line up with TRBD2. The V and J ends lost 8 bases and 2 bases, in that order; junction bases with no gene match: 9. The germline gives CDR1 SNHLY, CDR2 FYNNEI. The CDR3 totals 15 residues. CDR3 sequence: CASDGTSLMQETQYF. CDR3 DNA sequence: TGTGCCAGCGACGGGACTAGCTTAATGCAAGAGACCCAGTACTTC.

In DNA form, the CDR3 reads TGTGCCAGCACCTCTACTACTGAGCAGTTCTTC. Protein: CASTSTTEQFF. This sequence joins TRBV27 and TRBJ2-1; the D is unclear. V dropped 7 bases and J dropped 9 bases, with 10 bases sitting between them. Germline V gene data show CDR1 as MNHEY and CDR2 as SMNVEV (reference sequence). The CDR3 has 11 residues.

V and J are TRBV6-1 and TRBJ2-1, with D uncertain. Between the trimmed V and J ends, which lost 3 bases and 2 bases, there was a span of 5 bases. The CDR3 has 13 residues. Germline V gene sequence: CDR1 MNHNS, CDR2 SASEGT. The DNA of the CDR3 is TGTGCCAGCAGTGACCGACCCTACAATGAGCAGTTCTTC. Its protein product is CASSDRPYNEQFF.

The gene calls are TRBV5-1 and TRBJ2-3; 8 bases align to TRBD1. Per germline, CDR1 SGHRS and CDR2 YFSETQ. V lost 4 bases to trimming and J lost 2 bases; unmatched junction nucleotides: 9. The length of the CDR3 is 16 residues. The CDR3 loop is CASSPGTGGFTDTQYF. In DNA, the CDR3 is TGCGCCAGCAGCCCCGGGACAGGAGGCTTCACAGATACGCAGTATTTT.

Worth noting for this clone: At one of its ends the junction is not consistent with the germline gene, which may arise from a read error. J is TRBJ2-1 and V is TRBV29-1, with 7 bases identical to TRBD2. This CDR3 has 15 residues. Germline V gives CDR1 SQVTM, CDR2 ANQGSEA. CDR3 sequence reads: CSLLSGDYRYDEQFF. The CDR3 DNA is TGCAGCTTACTGAGCGGGGACTACCGCTACGATGAGCAGTTCTTC.

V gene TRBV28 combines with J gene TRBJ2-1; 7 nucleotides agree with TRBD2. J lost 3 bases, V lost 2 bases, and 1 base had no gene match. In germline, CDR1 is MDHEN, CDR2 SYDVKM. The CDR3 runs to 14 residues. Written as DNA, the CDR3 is TGTGCCAGCAGTTTAAGCGGGGTCTACAATGAGCAGTTCTTC. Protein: CASSLSGVYNEQFF.

The CDR3, as DNA: TGTGCCAGCTCACCACGGGACAGGGAGGTAAACGCCGGGGAGCTGTTTTTT. It translates to CASSPRDREVNAGELFF. J is TRBJ2-2 and V is TRBV18; the match to TRBD1 covers 9 bases. The ends lost 1 base at V and 6 bases at J; junction bases unmatched: 9. Germline CDR1 reads KGHSH; CDR2 reads LQKENI. The CDR3 has 17 amino acids. The variable domain in full, with the rest retrieved from reference TRBV18 and TRBJ2-2, is NAGVMQNPRHLVRRRGQEARLRCSPMKGHSHVYWYRQLPEEGLKFMVYLQKENIIDESGMPKERFSAEFPKEGPSILRIQQVVRGDSAAYFCASSPRDREVNAGELFFGEGSRLTVL.

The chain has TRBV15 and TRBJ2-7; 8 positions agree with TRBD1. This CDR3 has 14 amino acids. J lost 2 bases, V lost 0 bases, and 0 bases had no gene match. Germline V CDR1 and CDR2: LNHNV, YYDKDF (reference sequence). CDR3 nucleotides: TGTGCCACCAGCAGAGAGGACAGGGCCTACGAGCAGTACTTC. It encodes CATSREDRAYEQYF.

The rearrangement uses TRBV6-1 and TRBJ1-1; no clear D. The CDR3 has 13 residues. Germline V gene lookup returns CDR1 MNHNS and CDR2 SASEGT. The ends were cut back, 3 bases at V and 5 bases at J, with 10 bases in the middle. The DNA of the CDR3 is TGTGCCAGCAGTGAGATTTCAGGAACTGAAGCTTTCTTT. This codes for CASSEISGTEAFF.

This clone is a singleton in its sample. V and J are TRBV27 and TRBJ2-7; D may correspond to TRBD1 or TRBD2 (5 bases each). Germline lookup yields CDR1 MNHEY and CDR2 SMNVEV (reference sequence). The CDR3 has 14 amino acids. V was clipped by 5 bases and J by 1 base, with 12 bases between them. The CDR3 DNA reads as TGTGCCAGCAGTCTCCGGGACCGGTCCTACGAGCAGTACTTC. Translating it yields CASSLRDRSYEQYF.

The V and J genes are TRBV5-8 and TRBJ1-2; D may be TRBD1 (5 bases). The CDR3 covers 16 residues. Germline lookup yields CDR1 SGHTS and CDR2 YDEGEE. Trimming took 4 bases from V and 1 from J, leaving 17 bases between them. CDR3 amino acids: CASSPIGGNFNYGYTF. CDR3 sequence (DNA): TGTGCCAGCAGCCCAATCGGGGGGAACTTTAACTATGGCTACACCTTC. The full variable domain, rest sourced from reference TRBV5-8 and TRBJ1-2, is EAGVTQSPTHLIKTRGQQATLRCSPISGHTSVYWYQQALGLGLQFLLWYDEGEERNRGNFPPRFSGRQFPNYSSELNVNALELEDSALYLCASSPIGGNFNYGYTFGSGTRLTVV.

CDR3 in amino acids: CSVDTGTGGAGELFF. The CDR3 nucleotides read TGCAGCGTAGACACCGGGACAGGGGGCGCCGGGGAGCTGTTTTTT. The rearrangement links TRBV29-1 to TRBJ2-2, with TRBD1 matching 12 bases. There are 15 residues in the CDR3. The germline V gene has CDR1 SQVTM and CDR2 ANQGSEA. J lost 6 bases, V lost 6 bases, and 8 bases had no gene match.

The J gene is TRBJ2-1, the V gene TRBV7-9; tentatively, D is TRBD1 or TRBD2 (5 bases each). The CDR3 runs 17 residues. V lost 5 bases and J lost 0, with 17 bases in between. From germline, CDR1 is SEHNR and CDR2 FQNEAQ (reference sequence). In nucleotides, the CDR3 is TGTGCCAGCAGCCCTCTGTTGGGGGTCAACTCCTACAATGAGCAGTTCTTC. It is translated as CASSPLLGVNSYNEQFF.

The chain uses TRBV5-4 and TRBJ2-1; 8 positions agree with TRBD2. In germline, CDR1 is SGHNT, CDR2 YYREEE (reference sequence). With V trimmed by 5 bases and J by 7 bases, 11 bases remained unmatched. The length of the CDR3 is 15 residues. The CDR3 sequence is CASRVGGAGGNEQFF. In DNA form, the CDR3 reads TGTGCCAGCAGAGTGGGCGGGGCGGGGGGAAATGAGCAGTTCTTC.

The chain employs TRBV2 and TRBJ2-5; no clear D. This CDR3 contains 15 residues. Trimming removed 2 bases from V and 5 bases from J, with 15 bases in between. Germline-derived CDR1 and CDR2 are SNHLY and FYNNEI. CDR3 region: CASSELEERVETQYF. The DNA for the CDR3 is TGTGCCAGCAGTGAACTCGAGGAAAGGGTGGAGACCCAGTACTTC.

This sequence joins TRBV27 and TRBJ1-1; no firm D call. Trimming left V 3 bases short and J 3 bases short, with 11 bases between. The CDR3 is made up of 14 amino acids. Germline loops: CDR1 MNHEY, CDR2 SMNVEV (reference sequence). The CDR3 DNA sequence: TGTGCCAGCAGTTTTTCCGGGTTATACACTGAAGCTTTCTTT. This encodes CASSFSGLYTEAFF.

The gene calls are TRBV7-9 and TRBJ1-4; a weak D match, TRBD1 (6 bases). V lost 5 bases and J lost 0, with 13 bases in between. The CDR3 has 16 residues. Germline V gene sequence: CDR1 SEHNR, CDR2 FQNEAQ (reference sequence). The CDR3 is CASSGRRGPTNEKLFF. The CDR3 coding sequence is TGTGCCAGCAGCGGTCGCAGGGGTCCAACTAATGAAAAACTGTTTTTT.

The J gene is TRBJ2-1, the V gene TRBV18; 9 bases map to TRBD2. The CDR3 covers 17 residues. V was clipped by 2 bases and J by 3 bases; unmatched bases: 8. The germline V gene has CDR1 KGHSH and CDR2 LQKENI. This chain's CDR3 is CASSPSTSGFFYNEQFF. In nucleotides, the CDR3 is TGTGCCAGCTCACCATCGACTAGCGGCTTTTTCTACAATGAGCAGTTCTTC.

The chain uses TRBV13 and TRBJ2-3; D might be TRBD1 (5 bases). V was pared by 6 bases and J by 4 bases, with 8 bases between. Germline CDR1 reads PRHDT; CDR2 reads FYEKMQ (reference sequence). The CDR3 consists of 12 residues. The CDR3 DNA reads TGTGCCAGCAGTTCAGGGCCAGATACGCAGTATTTT. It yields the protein CASSSGPDTQYF.